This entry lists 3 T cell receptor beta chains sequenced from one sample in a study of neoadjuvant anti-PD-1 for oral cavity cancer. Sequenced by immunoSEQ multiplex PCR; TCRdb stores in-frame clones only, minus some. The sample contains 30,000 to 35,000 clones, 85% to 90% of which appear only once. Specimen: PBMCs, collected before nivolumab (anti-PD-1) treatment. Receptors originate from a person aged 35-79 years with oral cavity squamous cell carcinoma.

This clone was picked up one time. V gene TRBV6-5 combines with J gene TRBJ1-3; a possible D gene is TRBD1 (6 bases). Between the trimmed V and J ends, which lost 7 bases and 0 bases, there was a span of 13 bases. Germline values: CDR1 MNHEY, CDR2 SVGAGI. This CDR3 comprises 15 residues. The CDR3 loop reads CASKFTGNSGNTIYF. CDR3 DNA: TGTGCCAGCAAATTTACAGGGAACTCTGGAAACACCATATATTTT.

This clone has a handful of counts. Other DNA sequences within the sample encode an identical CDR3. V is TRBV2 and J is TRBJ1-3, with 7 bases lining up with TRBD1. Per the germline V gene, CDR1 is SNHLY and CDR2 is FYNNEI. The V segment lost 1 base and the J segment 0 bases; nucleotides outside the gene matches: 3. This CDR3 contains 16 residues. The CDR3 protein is CASSEGTGNSGNTIYF. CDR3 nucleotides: TGTGCCAGCAGTGAAGGGACAGGAAACTCTGGAAACACCATATATTTT.

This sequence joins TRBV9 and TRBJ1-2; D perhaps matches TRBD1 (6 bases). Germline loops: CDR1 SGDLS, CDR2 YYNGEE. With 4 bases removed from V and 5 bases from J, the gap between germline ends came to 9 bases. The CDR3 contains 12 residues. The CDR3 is CASSTRGYGYTF. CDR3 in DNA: TGTGCCAGCAGCACAAGGGGGTATGGCTACACCTTC. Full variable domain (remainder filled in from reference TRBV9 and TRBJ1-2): DSGVTQTPKHLITATGQRVTLRCSPRSGDLSVYWYQQSLDQGLQFLIQYYNGEERAKGNILERFSAQQFPDLHSELNLSSLELGDSALYFCASSTRGYGYTFGSGTRLTVV.